This TCR beta chain was identified in a study of T cells after yellow fever vaccination. As for this clonotype: Its matching antigen is unknown.

Study results and limitations: The booster saw the reappearance of most primary-vaccination clones (roughly 96% CD4, roughly 90% CD8). Of the clonotypes, a small share occurred in both CD4 and CD8 compartments.

It was through 5'RACE template switching that TCR cDNA was made, with a universal primer site and UMIs added. MiXCR was run by TCRdb on the 5' RACE reads, yielding one entry per CDR3 protein. There are 500,000 to 650,000 distinct CDR3 sequences in the sample; about a sixth occur only once, and around 16% lies in the top ten. CDR3 length: 15 amino acids. CDR1 SGHNT and CDR2 YYREEE come from the germline V gene (reference sequence). Trimming took 4 bases from V and 0 from J, leaving 11 bases between them. This TCR came from a man younger than 30 who received the YFV17D yellow fever vaccine. Source: PBMCs, taken more than 4 days after the first yellow fever vaccination. The gene calls are TRBV5-4 and TRBJ1-5; TRBD1 might be the D (6 bases). DNA for the CDR3: TGTGCCAGCAGCAAGGGGGTTGATAGCAATCAGCCCCAGCATTTT. Protein: CASSKGVDSNQPQHF.